This T cell receptor (beta chain) was recovered during a study of regulatory T cells in long-lasting Graves disease. General observations from the study: Thyroid tissue was not sampled; only peripheral blood was.

The CDR3 runs to 16 residues. Between the trimmed V and J ends, which lost 6 bases and 8 bases, there was a span of 23 bases. Sequencing libraries for TCR beta were prepared with iRepertoire HTBI primers and Arm-PCR of CDR3 regions. TCRdb used MiXCR to reprocess the multiplex PCR reads, holding one entry per CDR3 protein. The sample carries about 470,000 distinct CDR3 sequences, around a fifth recorded once. On this clonotype itself: The antigen is not known. A read error may explain this, as a much larger clone is one base away.

Documented time point: persistent/refractory GD, antithyroid drugs over 5 years with positive TRAb. Isolated PBMC RNA provided the starting material for the TCR library. The clonotype was recovered from a female donor with Graves disease. The chain employs TRBV12-3 or TRBV12-4 and TRBJ2-4; D perhaps matches TRBD2 (7 bases). The input for sequencing was peripheral blood mononuclear cells (PBMCs), taken when the disease was refractory, from a patient treated with antithyroid drugs. CDR3 DNA sequence: TGTGCCAGCAGGGGAAGAGGGGGAGGGTACGGCGACATTCAGTACTTC. Protein: CASRGRGGGYGDIQYF.